These T cell receptor beta chains were read from a single sample in a study of post-analysis software for immune sequencing data. TCRdb reprocessed the PCR reads with MiXCR, giving one entry per CDR3 protein. The table records more than 500,000 distinct CDR3 sequences, less than 40% of them present only once. The sample was blood. The receptors originated from a girl between 2 and 17 years old with multiple sclerosis. Each CDR3 is given with its conserved first and last residue. A D gene is named only where the DNA matches it firmly. Clone size, where shown, is once, few, many, or a class for clones that have expanded.

>.|TRBV28|.|TRBJ1-5
CASSLSSFNQPQHF
TGTGCCAGCAGTTTGTCCAGCTTCAATCAGCCCCAGCATTTT
>.|TRBV2|TRBD2|TRBJ2-3
CASSGPSGGLDTQYF
TGTGCCAGCAGTGGTCCTAGCGGGGGTTTAGATACGCAGTATTTT
>few|TRBV4-1|.|TRBJ1-1
CASSPLSMNTEAFF
TGCGCCAGCAGCCCACTGAGTATGAACACTGAAGCTTTCTTT
>.|TRBV9|.|TRBJ1-1
CASSGTGTPNTEAFF
TGTGCCAGCAGCGGTACCGGGACACCGAACACTGAAGCTTTCTTT
>few|TRBV7-7|.|TRBJ2-1
CASSLEPTFFLGGPRPSDEQFF
TGTGCCAGCAGCTTAGAACCGACCTTCTTCCTCGGGGGGCCCCGCCCCAGCGATGAGCAGTTCTTC
>.|TRBV27|TRBD1|TRBJ1-6
CASSSWTGGHSPLHF
TGTGCCAGCAGTTCGTGGACAGGGGGGCATTCACCCCTCCACTTT
>few|TRBV29-1|.|TRBJ2-3
CSVADPVDTQYF
TGCAGCGTCGCCGACCCCGTGGATACGCAGTATTTT
>few|TRBV6-5|.|TRBJ2-5
CASSSEYQETQYF
TGTGCCAGCAGTTCTGAGTACCAAGAGACCCAGTACTTC
>.|TRBV27|TRBD1|TRBJ1-2
CAGGTGEAYGYTF
TGTGCCGGCGGGACAGGGGAAGCCTATGGCTACACCTTC
>.|TRBV10-3|TRBD1|TRBJ2-1
CAIRAGTGEGNEQFF
TGTGCCATCAGGGCCGGGACAGGGGAAGGTAATGAGCAGTTCTTC
>.|TRBV7-2|TRBD1|TRBJ1-1
CASSSQTGIPMNTEAFF
TGTGCCAGCAGCTCTCAGACAGGGATACCAATGAACACTGAAGCTTTCTTT
>many|TRBV3-1|.|TRBJ2-7
CARLQSVREQYF
TGTGCCAGGTTGCAGTCGGTGCGCGAGCAGTACTTC
>few|TRBV10-3|TRBD1|TRBJ1-2
CATRDRVVGSYGYTF
TGTGCCACCAGGGACAGGGTAGTTGGAAGCTATGGCTACACCTTC
>.|TRBV9|.|TRBJ2-5
CASSVDRGGLETQYF
TGTGCCAGCAGCGTAGACAGGGGGGGTTTGGAGACCCAGTACTTC
>.|TRBV7-3|.|TRBJ2-3
CASSFGGAQDTQYF
TGTGCCAGCAGCTTTGGGGGGGCACAAGATACGCAGTATTTT